By sample share, the clone carrying this TCR beta chain is medium-sized. This CDR3 spans 14 amino acids. The V gene's germline CDR1 is MNHEY and CDR2 SMNVEV (reference sequence). Trimming shortened V by 3 bases and J by 0 bases, and 6 bases separated the two germline ends. Drawing of blood for sampling happened at baseline, at cycle 4 day 1, and at cycle 7 day 1. The data belong to a study of OX40 agonist ivuxolimab in advanced cancers. Study context: Treatment of patients was with ivuxolimab, an agonistic anti-OX40 (CD134) antibody. Those enrolled were roughly 85% male, with a mean age of approximately 60 years and ages from roughly 23 to 80.

The method was immunoSEQ multiplex PCR; TCRdb's version includes in-frame clones alone and lacks a portion of them. The sample gives some 19,000 clones, 68% of which show up once; 12% is in the top ten. This TCR was recovered from an adult with an advanced solid tumor such as melanoma, head and neck, liver or kidney cancer. V is TRBV27 and J is TRBJ1-5; D is unresolved. The sample here was CD4+ or CD8+ T cells sorted from blood, taken in a trial of the OX40 agonist ivuxolimab. The CDR3 region has the DNA TGTGCCAGCAGTTTCGGGTTTAGCAATCAGCCCCAGCATTTT. Translation gives CASSFGFSNQPQHF.